The subject of this entry is one TCR beta chain. Its target is unknown. Memory T cells were CD45RO+, naive were CD45RA+, sorted by FACS. Assay used: immunoSEQ multiplex PCR; TCRdb lists only in-frame clones, some missing. The table records about 30,000 clones, roughly nine tenths of them present only once. The data derive from a study of regulatory dendritic cells for organ transplantation. Study-level findings and limits: Memory CD8+ T cells were the most oligoclonal; naive cells were highly diverse. Considerable individual heterogeneity was seen in alloreactive memory CD8+ T cells. Of resting T cell subsets, memory CD8+ had the most alloreactive clonotypes.

Per germline, CDR1 SGHTA and CDR2 FQGNSA. V shed 4 bases and J 4 bases; nucleotides not matched to a gene: 14. CDR3 length equals 18 residues. The sequenced material came from naive CD4+ T cells from blood. Documented subset: CD45RA+ naive T cells. The origin of this receptor is a human donor in good health. This chain uses TRBV7-2 with TRBJ2-1; TRBD2 matches 9 bases. The CDR3 coding sequence is TGTGCCAGCAGCTCTCCGGCCTCCGGACTAGCGAGGTACAATGAGCAGTTCTTC. Translating gives CASSSPASGLARYNEQFF. Based on the CDR3 plus reference TRBV7-2 and TRBJ2-1, the full variable domain is GAGVSQSPSNKVTEKGKDVELRCDPISGHTALYWYRQSLGQGLEFLIYFQGNSAPDKSGLPSDRFSAERTGGSVSTLTIQRTQQEDSAVYLCASSSPASGLARYNEQFFGPGTRLTVL.